This T cell receptor (beta chain) was observed in a study of response to subunit inactivated influenza vaccine. V lost 3 bases and J 4 bases, leaving 13 bases between the germline ends. Per the germline V gene, CDR1 is SGHTA and CDR2 is FQGNSA. The CDR3 runs to 14 residues. Study-level findings and limits: That few new T cells are recruited by each seasonal influenza vaccination was the authors' suggestion.

TCRdb re-called the RT-PCR reads with MiXCR, one entry per CDR3 protein. The sample consists of about 500,000 distinct CDR3 sequences, about 17% of them appearing once. A remark on this clonotype: The antigen remains undetermined.

The clonotype originates from a man in his fifties or sixties who received an inactivated influenza vaccine. The J gene is TRBJ2-7, the V gene TRBV7-2, with D perhaps TRBD1 or TRBD2 (5 bases each). This sample comprised CD4+ T cells sorted from PBMCs, obtained less than 30 months after vaccination. The CDR3 reads CASSFAQGGYEQYF. DNA for the CDR3: TGTGCCAGCAGCTTTGCCCAGGGCGGGTACGAGCAGTACTTC. Variable domain in full (rest from reference TRBV7-2 and TRBJ2-7): GAGVSQSPSNKVTEKGKDVELRCDPISGHTALYWYRQSLGQGLEFLIYFQGNSAPDKSGLPSDRFSAERTGGSVSTLTIQRTQQEDSAVYLCASSFAQGGYEQYFGPGTRLTVT.